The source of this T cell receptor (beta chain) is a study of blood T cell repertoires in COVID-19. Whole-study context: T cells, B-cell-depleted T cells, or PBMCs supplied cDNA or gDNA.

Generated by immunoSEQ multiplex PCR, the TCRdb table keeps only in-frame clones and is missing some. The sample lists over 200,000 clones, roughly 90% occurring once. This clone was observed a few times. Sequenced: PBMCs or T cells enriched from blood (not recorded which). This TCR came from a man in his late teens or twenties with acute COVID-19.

The CDR3 here is CSAPRGNTIYF. In DNA, the CDR3 is TGCAGTGCCCCGCGGGGAAACACCATATATTTT. The V and J genes are TRBV20-1 and TRBJ1-3; no clear D gene. This CDR3 comprises 11 residues. The V end lost 6 bases, the J end lost 4 bases, and 7 bases lay between the germline ends. The germline V gene has CDR1 DFQATT and CDR2 SNEGSKA (reference sequence).